This T cell receptor beta chain was identified during a study of blood T cell repertoires in COVID-19. Study summary: Samples taken during acute and convalescent COVID-19 were collected in the United States, Italy and Spain. Sources were T cells, B-cell-depleted T cells, or PBMCs; the material itself was cDNA or gDNA.

Authors' analysis steps: Amplification with reference gene primers provided the estimates of nucleated cell counts. Only in-frame clones appear in the TCRdb table, and some are missing; sequencing was by immunoSEQ multiplex PCR. Clonal size and the V and J genes are those of that table, whereas D and trimming came from the DNA. The table has about 240,000 clones, 85% to 90% seen once; the top ten hold 6% to 9%. The specimen was peripheral blood. The TCR sequence derives from a woman between 70 and 85 years old with active or convalescent COVID-19.

CDR3 bases: TGTGCCAGCAGCTCGGACAGGTGGGACACTGAAGCTTTCTTT. It specifies CASSSDRWDTEAFF. The V call is TRBV7-3, the J call TRBJ1-1, with TRBD1 matching 7 bases. The ends lost 4 bases at V and 3 bases at J; junction bases unmatched: 5. Germline lookup yields CDR1 SGHTA and CDR2 FQGTGA. CDR3 length: 14 amino acids.